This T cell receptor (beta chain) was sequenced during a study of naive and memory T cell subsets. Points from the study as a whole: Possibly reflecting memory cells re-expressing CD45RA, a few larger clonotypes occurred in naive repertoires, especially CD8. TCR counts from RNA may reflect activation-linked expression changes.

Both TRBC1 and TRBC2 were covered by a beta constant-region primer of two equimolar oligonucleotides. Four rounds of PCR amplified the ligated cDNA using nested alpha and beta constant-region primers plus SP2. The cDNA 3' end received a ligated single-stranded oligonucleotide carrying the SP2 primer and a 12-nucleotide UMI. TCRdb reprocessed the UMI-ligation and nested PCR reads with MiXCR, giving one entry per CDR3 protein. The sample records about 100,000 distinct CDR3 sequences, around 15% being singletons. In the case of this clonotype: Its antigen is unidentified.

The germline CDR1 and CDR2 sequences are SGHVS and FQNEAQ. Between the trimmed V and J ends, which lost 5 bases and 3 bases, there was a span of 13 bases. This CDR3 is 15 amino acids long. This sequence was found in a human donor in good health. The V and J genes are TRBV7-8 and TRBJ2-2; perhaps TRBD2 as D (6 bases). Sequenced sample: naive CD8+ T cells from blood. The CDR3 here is CASSPRDSYTGELFF. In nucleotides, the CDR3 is TGTGCCAGCAGCCCCCGGGACTCCTACACCGGGGAGCTGTTTTTT.